The clone carrying this T cell receptor beta chain was seen ten or more times. Investigators prepared the TCR beta libraries by applying iRepertoire HTBI primers and Arm-PCR of CDR3 regions. In TCRdb, the multiplex PCR reads were re-called with MiXCR into one record per CDR3 protein. The table has about 470,000 distinct CDR3 sequences, under 25% seen once. The data originate from a study of regulatory T cells in long-lasting Graves disease. The sample's time point: persistent/refractory GD, antithyroid drugs over 5 years with positive TRAb. Following extraction of RNA from PBMCs, that RNA was used to make the TCR library. This CDR3 region has 15 residues. Trimming removed 5 bases from V and 7 bases from J; junction bases left unmatched: 11. In germline, CDR1 is SGHRS, CDR2 YFSETQ.

This clonotype was obtained from a female donor with Graves disease. The material was peripheral blood mononuclear cells (PBMCs), obtained when the disease was refractory, from a patient treated with antithyroid drugs. The chain combines TRBV5-1 with TRBJ1-4; 7 nucleotides match TRBD1. CDR3 sequence: CASSRLGQVGEKLFF. The CDR3 DNA follows: TGCGCCAGCAGTCGGCTCGGACAGGTTGGTGAAAAACTGTTTTTT. The full variable domain, its missing parts supplied by reference TRBV5-1 and TRBJ1-4, is KAGVTQTPRYLIKTRGQQVTLSCSPISGHRSVSWYQQTPGQGLQFLFEYFSETQRNKGNFPGRFSGRQFSNSRSEMNVSTLELGDSALYLCASSRLGQVGEKLFFGSGTQLSVL.